This record concerns one T cell receptor (beta chain) sequence. Its antigen is currently unknown. CD45RO negativity and positive selection for CCR7 defined naive CD8 cells, a population that excluded terminally differentiated effector memory CD45RA+ cells. The sample is drawn from a study of shared clonotypes between healthy human individuals. Study findings and constraints: Four donors shared approximately 5% of their naive CD4 clonotypes.

There are 9 residues in the CDR3. Sequenced by immunoSEQ multiplex PCR; TCRdb stores in-frame clones only, minus some. This table has about 2.1 million clones, about 94% appearing once. This sequence originates from a man aged 18 to 29 in good health. Some clones in this sample may be carry-over from other donors' samples. The gene calls are TRBV3-2 and TRBJ1-1. TRBV3-2 is assigned pseudogene status. The sequenced material came from naive CD8+ T cells from PBMCs. CDR3: CASSRVAFF. The CDR3 DNA follows: TGTGCCAGCAGCCGAGTGGCTTTCTTT.